These 25 T cell receptor beta chains came from one sample sequenced in a study of response to subunit inactivated influenza vaccine. TCRdb analysed the RT-PCR reads with MiXCR anew, one entry per CDR3 protein. The sample lists hundreds of thousands of distinct CDR3 sequences; less than 15% were seen once. This sample comprised PBMCs from blood, obtained 14 days before vaccination. These receptors all come from a man between 45 and 60 years old who received an inactivated influenza vaccine.

This chain uses TRBV6-1 with TRBJ1-1, with TRBD1 matching over 8 bases. After removal of 5 bases from V and 4 bases from J, the junction contained 9 bases not matched to a gene. From germline, CDR1 is MNHNS and CDR2 SASEGT. The CDR3 has 15 residues. The CDR3 coding sequence is TGTGCCAGCAGTCAACGGGACAGGTGGGGCACTGAAGCTTTCTTT. Amino acid sequence: CASSQRDRWGTEAFF.

This clonotype was seen more than once but under ten times. The chain carries TRBV4-1 and TRBJ1-1, with D uncertain. The CDR3 is 17 residues long. Trimming cost V 0 bases and J 3 bases, with 17 bases left between them. CDR1 and CDR2 (germline): MGHRA, YSYEKL. The CDR3 region has the DNA TGCGCCAGCAGCCAAGATGCCCTTCGAATTGGAGACACTGAAGCTTTCTTT. Protein product: CASSQDALRIGDTEAFF.

This rearrangement joins TRBV7-9 to TRBJ2-1; 13 bases match TRBD2. Germline CDR1 is SEHNR and CDR2 is FQNEAQ (reference sequence). Unmatched junction bases numbered 1, after V lost 3 bases and J lost 2 bases. The CDR3 loop spans 16 amino acids. The CDR3 is CASSLTSGGTYNEQFF. The CDR3 DNA reads TGTGCCAGCAGCTTGACTAGCGGGGGGACCTACAATGAGCAGTTCTTC.

This clonotype was observed a few times. The V and J genes are TRBV12-3 or TRBV12-4 and TRBJ2-7, with D hard to call. The CDR3 runs 14 residues. Trimming took off 10 bases at V and 0 bases at J, with 16 bases between the two ends. The CDR3 is CATSGSVSSYEQYF. The CDR3 nucleotides are TGTGCCACCTCCGGGTCGGTGAGCTCCTACGAGCAGTACTTC.

In this sample, this clonotype turned up a few times. V gene TRBV7-9 combines with J gene TRBJ1-1; perhaps TRBD1 as D (6 bases). CDR1 and CDR2 from the germline V gene are SEHNR and FQNEAQ (reference sequence). This CDR3 comprises 15 residues. V lost 3 bases, J lost 0 bases, and 11 bases lay in between. The CDR3 loop reads CASSLQGGVNTEAFF. CDR3 nucleotide sequence: TGTGCCAGCAGCTTGCAAGGGGGAGTGAACACTGAAGCTTTCTTT.

This clonotype was counted only a few times. The rearrangement uses TRBV6-4 and TRBJ2-2, with unresolved D. From germline, CDR1 is MRHNA and CDR2 SNTAGT. The CDR3 contains 14 residues. V lost 4 bases to trimming and J lost 4 bases, with 10 bases between them. CDR3 nucleotide sequence: TGTGCCAGCAGTGCTGCGACCTTCACCGGGGAGCTGTTTTTT. Translating it yields CASSAATFTGELFF.

This clonotype was seen a single time. Mismatch with germline at one junction end may stem from a read error. V and J are TRBV9 and TRBJ2-5, with D maybe TRBD1 (6 bases). CDR1 and CDR2 (germline): SGDLS, YYNGEE. This CDR3 contains 13 residues. The CDR3 DNA follows: TGTGCCAGCAGCCTGCAGGGGCAAGACACCCAGTACTTC. Residues: CASSLQGQDTQYF.

The chain employs TRBV5-1 and TRBJ1-2, with a tentative D call TRBD1 (5 bases). Germline CDR1 reads SGHRS; CDR2 reads YFSETQ. The CDR3 loop spans 15 amino acids. The germline V and J ends were trimmed by 4 bases and 2 bases, with 15 bases remaining between them. CDR3 residues: CASSVGGSLNYGYTF. The CDR3 bases are TGCGCCAGCAGCGTGGGGGGGTCCCTCAACTATGGCTACACCTTC.

This clonotype showed up just a few times. V and J are TRBV6-5 and TRBJ1-3; D gene ambiguous. Germline CDR1 reads MNHEY; CDR2 reads SVGAGI. The germline V and J ends were trimmed by 2 bases and 4 bases, with 15 bases remaining between them. This CDR3 region has 16 residues. The CDR3 loop is CASSYKEGLPGNTIYF. The CDR3 DNA follows: TGTGCCAGCAGTTACAAGGAGGGCTTACCCGGAAACACCATATATTTT.

This clonotype was seen only a few times. This sequence joins TRBV3-1 and TRBJ2-3; tentative D call: TRBD1 (5 bases). V was pared by 1 base and J by 0 bases, with 11 bases between. This CDR3 comprises 16 residues. From germline, CDR1 is LGHDT and CDR2 YNNKEL (reference sequence). CDR3 in DNA: TGTGCCAGCAGCCAAGCGACAGAACCTAGCACAGATACGCAGTATTTT. This sequence encodes CASSQATEPSTDTQYF.

This clonotype has just a few counts. The rearrangement uses TRBV5-1 and TRBJ1-1, with a tentative D call TRBD1 (5 bases). Germline CDR1 SGHRS, CDR2 YFSETQ. V gave up 0 bases and J gave up 1 base, with 16 bases separating them. The CDR3 consists of 17 residues. CDR3 in DNA: TGCGCCAGCAGCTTGGACAGGAGTGGCATAGCGAACACTGAAGCTTTCTTT. Its protein product is CASSLDRSGIANTEAFF. Filled out from reference TRBV5-1 and TRBJ1-1, the complete variable domain reads KAGVTQTPRYLIKTRGQQVTLSCSPISGHRSVSWYQQTPGQGLQFLFEYFSETQRNKGNFPGRFSGRQFSNSRSEMNVSTLELGDSALYLCASSLDRSGIANTEAFFGQGTRLTVV.

V and J are TRBV7-9 and TRBJ2-3, with 7 nucleotides matching TRBD1. Per the germline V gene, CDR1 is SEHNR and CDR2 is FQNEAQ (reference sequence). Trimming removed 3 bases from V and 4 bases from J; junction bases left unmatched: 4. This CDR3 has 14 residues. DNA of the CDR3: TGTGCCAGCAGCTTCGACAGGGAAGCAGATACGCAGTATTTT. Translated, it gives CASSFDREADTQYF.

The V and J genes are TRBV5-8 and TRBJ2-7, with D unresolved. Germline CDR1 and CDR2: SGHTS and YDEGEE. V was clipped by 4 bases and J by 0 bases, with 17 bases between them. The CDR3 spans 16 residues. The CDR3: CASSGRSLQFSYEQYF. The CDR3 bases are TGTGCCAGCAGCGGGCGGTCTCTTCAGTTCTCCTACGAGCAGTACTTC. Filled out from reference TRBV5-8 and TRBJ2-7, the complete variable domain reads EAGVTQSPTHLIKTRGQQATLRCSPISGHTSVYWYQQALGLGLQFLLWYDEGEERNRGNFPPRFSGRQFPNYSSELNVNALELEDSALYLCASSGRSLQFSYEQYFGPGTRLTVT.

This clonotype was found many times. The gene calls are TRBV7-9 and TRBJ2-5, with 7 nucleotides matching TRBD1. J lost 5 bases, V lost 5 bases, and 14 bases had no gene match. Looked up from germline, CDR1 is SEHNR and CDR2 is FQNEAQ (reference sequence). The CDR3 totals 16 residues. The DNA of the CDR3 is TGTGCCAGCAGCATACTCGGGGACAGCCTTCGGGAGACCCAGTACTTC. Translating gives CASSILGDSLRETQYF.

The sample holds many counts of this clonotype. This sequence joins TRBV24-1 and TRBJ2-7; 9 nucleotides match TRBD1. The length of the CDR3 is 14 residues. V trimming: 5 bases; J trimming: 5 bases; junction bases outside the gene matches: 6. Germline V CDR1 and CDR2: KGHDR, SFDVKD. CDR3 residues: CATSAGTGHDEQYF. For the CDR3, the DNA is TGTGCCACCAGTGCCGGGACAGGGCACGACGAGCAGTACTTC.

This clonotype has ten or more counts. The CDR3 coding sequence is TGTGCCAGCAGTAACCCACTGAACACTGAAGCTTTCTTT. It encodes CASSNPLNTEAFF. The chain links TRBV5-5 to TRBJ1-1; D is unclear. This CDR3 region has 13 residues. Germline-derived CDR1 and CDR2 are SGHKS and YYEKEE (reference sequence). Trimming took 5 bases from V and 0 from J, leaving 8 bases between them.

This clonotype was picked up a small number of times. The chain combines TRBV7-9 with TRBJ2-7, with 7 bases matching TRBD2. The germline V gene encodes CDR1 SEHNR and CDR2 FQNEAQ (reference sequence). V was clipped by 5 bases and J by 3 bases; unmatched bases: 13. The CDR3 totals 16 residues. CDR3 sequence: CASSPGEGSTIYEQYF. The DNA for the CDR3 is TGTGCCAGCAGCCCTGGGGAGGGCTCTACAATCTACGAGCAGTACTTC.

This clonotype has only one observation. This chain connects TRBV7-9 to TRBJ2-5; 12 bases are a match to TRBD1. The CDR3 consists of 16 residues. J gave up 3 bases and V 0 bases, and 2 bases lay outside the gene matches. The germline CDR1 and CDR2 sequences are SEHNR and FQNEAQ (reference sequence). This chain's CDR3 is CASSLAGTGGKETQYF. CDR3 sequence (DNA): TGTGCCAGCAGCTTAGCCGGGACAGGGGGCAAAGAGACCCAGTACTTC.

The rearrangement uses TRBV12-3 or TRBV12-4 and TRBJ1-4; D is unclear. The V end lost 3 bases, the J end lost 9 bases, and 8 bases lay between the germline ends. The CDR3 loop spans 12 amino acids. The CDR3 nucleotides read TGTGCCAGCAGTTTCACAAGAAAAAAACTGTTTTTT. Translation gives CASSFTRKKLFF.

The chain is built from TRBV5-6 and TRBJ2-5; no definite D call. The CDR3 totals 11 residues. Trimming left V 5 bases short and J 6 bases short, with 8 bases between. Germline-derived CDR1 and CDR2 are SGHDT and YYEEEE. The CDR3 sequence is CASSRSQTQYF. The CDR3 DNA reads TGTGCCAGCAGTCGCAGTCAGACCCAGTACTTC.

This sequence joins TRBV12-3 or TRBV12-4 and TRBJ2-3; the D is unclear. The ends were cut back, 7 bases at V and 5 bases at J, with 16 bases in the middle. The length of the CDR3 is 14 residues. The DNA for the CDR3 is TGTGCCAGCACTCTCGGGCGTCCGGTAGATACGCAGTATTTT. Translation gives CASTLGRPVDTQYF.

This clonotype was counted only a few times. CDR3 DNA: TGTGCCAGCAGTTCAGGTTCCCTCGCCTACGAGCAGTACTTC. It encodes CASSSGSLAYEQYF. The chain couples TRBV28 to TRBJ2-7; no clear D. Per germline, CDR1 MDHEN and CDR2 SYDVKM. The CDR3 consists of 14 residues. V was pared by 4 bases and J by 2 bases, with 12 bases between. Complete variable domain (other parts from reference TRBV28 and TRBJ2-7): DVKVTQSSRYLVKRTGEKVFLECVQDMDHENMFWYRQDPGLGLRLIYFSYDVKMKEKGDIPEGYSVSREKKERFSLILESASTNQTSMYLCASSSGSLAYEQYFGPGTRLTVT.

J is TRBJ2-1 and V is TRBV5-1; 11 bases are a match to TRBD2. The CDR3 length is 16 residues. The junction had 10 bases not matched to a gene; V was cut back by 4 bases and J by 7 bases. Germline CDR1 reads SGHRS; CDR2 reads YFSETQ. As DNA, the CDR3 is TGCGCCAGCAGCGAGCATCCGGGACTAGCGGAAAATGAGCAGTTCTTC. This translates into CASSEHPGLAENEQFF.

This clonotype was recorded a few times. The rearrangement links TRBV28 to TRBJ2-7; D is uncertain. The germline V gene encodes CDR1 MDHEN and CDR2 SYDVKM. The CDR3 is made up of 14 amino acids. Deletions cut 6 bases from V and 6 bases from J, with 18 bases between. The CDR3 DNA sequence: TGTGCCAGCAGAAGGACCGTTGTCCTCGGCGAGCAGTACTTC. Protein: CASRRTVVLGEQYF.

This clonotype turned up a few times. This chain joins TRBV4-2 and TRBJ2-4, with D perhaps given as TRBD1 or TRBD2 (6 bases each). Looked up from germline, CDR1 is LGHNA and CDR2 is YNFKEQ. The CDR3 has 17 amino acids. The V and J ends lost 0 bases and 1 base respectively, with 13 bases between them. The CDR3 DNA reads TGTGCCAGCAGCCAAGACGAGGGGGGTACGGCCAAAAACATTCAGTACTTC. As protein: CASSQDEGGTAKNIQYF.